This passage covers 20 T cell receptor beta chains from one sample sequenced in a study of shared clonotypes between healthy human individuals. Produced via immunoSEQ multiplex PCR; TCRdb's table is partial and in-frame only. The repertoire holds some 320,000 clones, with around 87% as singletons. The material sequenced was memory CD8+ T cells sorted from blood. As to subset: CD45RO+ cells pooled with CCR7-negative TemRA cells. The receptors were sampled from a man aged 18 to 30 in good health.

The chain recombines TRBV29-1 with TRBJ2-1; maybe TRBD2 (6 bases). V lost 7 bases and J lost 3, with 13 bases in between. This CDR3 spans 13 amino acids. Germline V gene sequence: CDR1 SQVTM, CDR2 ANQGSEA. DNA of the CDR3: TGCAGCGGCGGTGGGACTGGCTACAATGAGCAGTTCTTC. Its translation is CSGGGTGYNEQFF.

This sequence joins TRBV13 and TRBJ1-5; 8 bases line up with TRBD1. This CDR3 spans 14 amino acids. J lost 3 bases, V lost 7 bases, and 5 bases had no gene match. Germline CDR1 is PRHDT and CDR2 is FYEKMQ (reference sequence). CDR3 sequence reads: CASTQGADNQPQHF. The CDR3, as DNA: TGTGCCAGCACGCAGGGGGCGGACAATCAGCCCCAGCATTTT.

This chain connects TRBV30 to TRBJ2-5, with 7 bases lining up with TRBD1. Per the germline V gene, CDR1 is GTSNPN and CDR2 is SVGIG (reference sequence). This CDR3 has 18 amino acids. The V and J ends lost 3 bases and 1 base, in that order; junction bases with no gene match: 17. The CDR3 DNA reads as TGTGCCTGGAGCATCATTATTGGGACAGACGACTCCCAAGAGACCCAGTACTTC. Translated, it gives CAWSIIIGTDDSQETQYF. Supplemented by reference TRBV30 and TRBJ2-5, the full variable domain reads SQTIHQWPATLVQPVGSPLSLECTVEGTSNPNLYWYRQAAGRGLQLLFYSVGIGQISSEVPQNLSASRPQDRQFILSSKKLLLSDSGFYLCAWSIIIGTDDSQETQYFGPGTRLLVL.

The genes are TRBV6-8 and TRBJ1-2; D is possibly TRBD1 (6 bases). The CDR3 has 14 residues. V shed 2 bases and J shed 8 bases, with 15 bases lying between them. The germline gives CDR1 MNHGY, CDR2 SAAAGT. The CDR3 DNA is TGTGCCAGCAGTTACCGTGGAAACAGGGACGGCTACACCTTC. Its translation is CASSYRGNRDGYTF.

J is TRBJ2-1 and V is TRBV27; D gene unclear. Germline V gene sequence: CDR1 MNHEY, CDR2 SMNVEV (reference sequence). The CDR3 extends over 13 amino acids. V lost 3 bases and J lost 5, with 8 bases in between. CDR3 sequence reads: CASSFTNHNEQFF. For the CDR3, the DNA is TGTGCCAGCAGTTTTACCAACCACAATGAGCAGTTCTTC.

The rearrangement links TRBV27 to TRBJ2-1; the D gene is possibly TRBD1 (6 bases). Germline loops: CDR1 MNHEY, CDR2 SMNVEV (reference sequence). V lost 5 bases and J 2 bases, leaving 10 bases between the germline ends. CDR3 length: 14 amino acids. The DNA of the CDR3 is TGTGCCAGCAGTGTCCAGGGGACCTACAATGAGCAGTTCTTC. Encoded protein: CASSVQGTYNEQFF.

This chain uses TRBV7-6 with TRBJ2-1; 7 bases align to TRBD2. This CDR3 contains 18 residues. CDR1 is SGHVS and CDR2 is FNYEAQ in the germline V gene. Trimming removed 1 base from V and 0 bases from J; junction bases left unmatched: 9. The CDR3 coding sequence is TGTGCCAGCAGCTTAGTGGCTAGCGGAGCGAGCTCCTACAATGAGCAGTTCTTC. Translation gives CASSLVASGASSYNEQFF.

CDR3 nucleotides: TGCGCCAGCAGCCAACCGGGACAGGGGGAACAAGAGACCCAGTACTTC. Amino acids: CASSQPGQGEQETQYF. The chain employs TRBV5-1 and TRBJ2-5; 11 bases are a match to TRBD1. CDR3 size: 16 residues. Germline V CDR1 and CDR2: SGHRS, YFSETQ. Trimming took 4 bases from V and 2 from J; bases not matched to a gene: 7.

This clone was seen once. This chain uses TRBV27 with TRBJ2-2; D is undetermined. The CDR3 length is 16 residues. Trimming removed 2 bases from V and 2 bases from J, with 12 bases in between. CDR1 MNHEY and CDR2 SMNVEV come from the germline V gene (reference sequence). CDR3 sequence: CASSLVGIGNTGELFF. DNA for the CDR3: TGTGCCAGCAGTTTAGTAGGCATCGGTAACACCGGGGAGCTGTTTTTT.

The rearrangement joins TRBV4-3 to TRBJ2-7; 12 nucleotides align to TRBD1. The junction had 4 bases not matched to a gene; V was cut back by 2 bases and J by 2 bases. CDR1 and CDR2 (germline): LGHNA, YSLEER. The CDR3 sequence is 16 residues long. CDR3 region: CASSQSGTGGPYEQYF. CDR3 DNA sequence: TGCGCCAGCAGCCAATCCGGGACAGGGGGCCCCTACGAGCAGTACTTC.

J is TRBJ1-2 and V is TRBV4-1, with D perhaps TRBD1 (6 bases). V gave up 3 bases and J gave up 8 bases, with 13 bases separating them. The germline gives CDR1 MGHRA, CDR2 YSYEKL. CDR3 length equals 13 residues. The CDR3 region has the DNA TGCGCCAGCAGCCATCCGTACAGGGAGGGCTACACCTTC. Residues: CASSHPYREGYTF.

The rearrangement joins TRBV2 to TRBJ2-5; possibly TRBD2 for D (6 bases). CDR1 is SNHLY, CDR2 FYNNEI, per germline. V lost 3 bases and J 0 bases, leaving 11 bases between the germline ends. The CDR3 is made up of 15 amino acids. This CDR3 is CASSEGRGYQETQYF. CDR3 bases: TGTGCCAGCAGTGAGGGGCGGGGATACCAAGAGACCCAGTACTTC.

This chain connects TRBV4-1 to TRBJ2-7; 11 positions match TRBD2. The CDR3 is 15 amino acids. V dropped 1 base and J dropped 6; count of bases not matched to a gene: 5. The germline gives CDR1 MGHRA, CDR2 YSYEKL. The CDR3 is CASSQAPSGRLEQYF. CDR3 bases: TGCGCCAGCAGCCAAGCACCTAGCGGGAGGCTCGAGCAGTACTTC.

This chain connects TRBV28 to TRBJ1-5; possibly TRBD1 for D (5 bases). Germline V gene lookup returns CDR1 MDHEN and CDR2 SYDVKM. The V end lost 3 bases, the J end lost 9 bases, and 21 bases lay between the germline ends. This CDR3 is 16 amino acids long. The CDR3 DNA follows: TGTGCCAGCAGTTTGTCCCGCCAGTTGGGGCCATGGCCCCAGCATTTT. Encoded protein: CASSLSRQLGPWPQHF.

The chain employs TRBV4-3 and TRBJ2-7; D not resolved. The V end was cut by 0 bases, the J end by 0 bases, with 12 bases between. CDR3 length equals 16 residues. The germline gives CDR1 LGHNA, CDR2 YSLEER. Written as DNA, the CDR3 is TGCGCCAGCAGCCAAGAGATGGATGTCGGCTCCTACGAGCAGTACTTC. Its protein product is CASSQEMDVGSYEQYF.

A few counts support this clone. The chain employs TRBV7-9 and TRBJ2-7, with D possibly matching TRBD1 (7 bases). Between the trimmed V and J ends, which lost 7 bases and 6 bases, there was a span of 10 bases. Germline V gene data show CDR1 as SEHNR and CDR2 as FQNEAQ (reference sequence). The CDR3 has 11 residues. In nucleotides, the CDR3 is TGTGCCAGCACCCAGGGGGGCGAGCAGTACTTC. This translates into CASTQGGEQYF.

V is TRBV10-3 and J is TRBJ1-6; possibly TRBD1 for D (5 bases). Germline assignment: CDR1 ENHRY and CDR2 SYGVKD. The V end was cut by 3 bases, the J end by 5 bases, with 17 bases between. The length of the CDR3 is 17 residues. As DNA, the CDR3 is TGTGCCATCAGTGACTTCGGGAGGATAGGGGATAATTCACCCCTCCACTTT. Protein sequence: CAISDFGRIGDNSPLHF.

The chain links TRBV6-6 to TRBJ2-7; TRBD2 matches at 7 bases. The V and J ends lost 2 bases and 5 bases, in that order; junction bases with no gene match: 0. The CDR3 contains 12 residues. The germline gives CDR1 MNHNY, CDR2 SVGAGI (reference sequence). The CDR3 sequence is CASSYGLDEQYF. The CDR3 DNA follows: TGTGCCAGCAGTTACGGACTAGACGAGCAGTACTTC.

Written as DNA, the CDR3 is TGCAGCGTTGCATTAGCGGTGTTCGGCAATGAGCAGTTCTTC. It yields the protein CSVALAVFGNEQFF. This chain joins TRBV29-1 and TRBJ2-1, with D possibly matching TRBD2 (6 bases). CDR1 and CDR2 (germline): SQVTM, ANQGSEA. Trimming pared 4 bases from V and 6 bases from J, leaving 16 bases between. The CDR3 covers 14 residues.

CDR3 sequence (DNA): TGCGCCAGCAGCATAGCGGGGGTAGGAGCCTACGAGCAGTACTTC. This sequence encodes CASSIAGVGAYEQYF. The chain combines TRBV4-1 with TRBJ2-7; 9 bases match TRBD2. The CDR3 loop spans 15 amino acids. V dropped 5 bases and J dropped 2; count of bases not matched to a gene: 7. Germline assignment: CDR1 MGHRA and CDR2 YSYEKL.